Given below is one TCR beta chain in context. The target antigen is unknown. This CDR3 comprises 16 residues. The junction had 12 bases not matched to a gene; V was cut back by 4 bases and J by 4 bases. Germline V CDR1 and CDR2: SGHTA, FQGNSA. Doses given second, at about 4 or about 12 weeks, were pooled. The sample belongs to a study of T cell responses to AZD1222 COVID-19 vaccine. General study findings and limits: CD4 TCRs linked to vaccination spanned spike, dominating at 160-218 and 743-854. Targets within unmutated variant regions were reportedly found for nearly half of spike-specific TCRs. A rise in Spike-specific TCR breadth and depth followed two AZD1222 doses.

TCRdb's copy holds only in-frame clones and misses some; the assay was immunoSEQ multiplex PCR. The table records fewer than 150,000 clones, more than 70% of them present only once. This receptor was taken from an adult who received the AZD1222 COVID-19 vaccine. This chain joins TRBV7-2 and TRBJ1-2, with 7 bases matching TRBD1. Here the sequenced sample was peripheral blood, taken 28 days after the second AZD1222 dose. As DNA, the CDR3 is TGTGCCAGCAGCTCTTTTTTAGACAGGGAGTCCTATGGCTACACCTTC. This sequence encodes CASSSFLDRESYGYTF.